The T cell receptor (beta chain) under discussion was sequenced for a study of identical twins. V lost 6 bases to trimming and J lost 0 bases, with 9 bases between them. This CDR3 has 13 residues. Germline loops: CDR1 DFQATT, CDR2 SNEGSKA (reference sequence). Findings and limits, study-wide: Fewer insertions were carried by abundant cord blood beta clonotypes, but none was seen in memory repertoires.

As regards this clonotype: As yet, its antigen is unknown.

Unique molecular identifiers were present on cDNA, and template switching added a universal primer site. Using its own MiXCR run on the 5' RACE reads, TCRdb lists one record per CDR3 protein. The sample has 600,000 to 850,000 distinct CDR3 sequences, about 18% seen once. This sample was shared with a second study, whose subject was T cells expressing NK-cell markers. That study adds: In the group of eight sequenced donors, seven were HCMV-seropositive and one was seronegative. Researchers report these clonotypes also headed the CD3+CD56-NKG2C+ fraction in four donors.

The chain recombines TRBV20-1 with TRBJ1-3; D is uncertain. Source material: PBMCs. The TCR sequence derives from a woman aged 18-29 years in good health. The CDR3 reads CSASRLSGNTIYF. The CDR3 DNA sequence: TGCAGTGCCTCCAGGCTCTCTGGAAACACCATATATTTT.